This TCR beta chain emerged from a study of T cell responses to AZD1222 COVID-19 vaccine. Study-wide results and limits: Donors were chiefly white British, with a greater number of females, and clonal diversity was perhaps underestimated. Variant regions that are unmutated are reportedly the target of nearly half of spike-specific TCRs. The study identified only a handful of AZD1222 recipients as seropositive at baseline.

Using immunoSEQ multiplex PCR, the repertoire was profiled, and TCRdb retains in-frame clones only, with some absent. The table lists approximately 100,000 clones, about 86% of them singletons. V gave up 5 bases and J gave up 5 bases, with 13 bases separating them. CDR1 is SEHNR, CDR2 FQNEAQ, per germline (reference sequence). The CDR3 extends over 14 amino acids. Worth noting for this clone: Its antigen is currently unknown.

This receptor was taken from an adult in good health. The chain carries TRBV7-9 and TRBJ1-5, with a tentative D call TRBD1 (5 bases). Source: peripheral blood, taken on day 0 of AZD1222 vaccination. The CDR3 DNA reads TGTGCCAGCAGCCCTACTGGGACGGATCAGCCCCAGCATTTT. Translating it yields CASSPTGTDQPQHF.